The TCR beta chain under discussion was sequenced for a study of blood T cell repertoires in COVID-19. The overall study: There were acute and convalescent COVID-19 samples, and they came from the United States, Italy and Spain. T cells, B-cell-depleted T cells, or PBMCs provided the cDNA or gDNA that served as material.

Authors' processing steps: Reference gene primer amplification gave estimated nucleated cell counts. Using immunoSEQ multiplex PCR, the repertoire was profiled, and TCRdb retains in-frame clones only, with some absent. The DNA was the basis for D and trimming; V, J and clone size are from that table. Here the sample spans 250,000 to 300,000 clones, over 70% being singletons. The CDR3 is made up of 18 amino acids. Deletions cut 1 base from V and 3 bases from J, with 18 bases between. Germline values: CDR1 LGHNA, CDR2 YNFKEQ. The rearrangement joins TRBV4-2 to TRBJ2-2; D might be TRBD2 (6 bases). The sequence derives from an elderly man with acute or convalescent COVID-19. Sequencing input: peripheral blood. CDR3 sequence: CASSQVGLHVGDTGELFF. The CDR3 region has the DNA TGTGCCAGCAGCCAAGTGGGACTCCATGTAGGGGACACCGGGGAGCTGTTTTTT.